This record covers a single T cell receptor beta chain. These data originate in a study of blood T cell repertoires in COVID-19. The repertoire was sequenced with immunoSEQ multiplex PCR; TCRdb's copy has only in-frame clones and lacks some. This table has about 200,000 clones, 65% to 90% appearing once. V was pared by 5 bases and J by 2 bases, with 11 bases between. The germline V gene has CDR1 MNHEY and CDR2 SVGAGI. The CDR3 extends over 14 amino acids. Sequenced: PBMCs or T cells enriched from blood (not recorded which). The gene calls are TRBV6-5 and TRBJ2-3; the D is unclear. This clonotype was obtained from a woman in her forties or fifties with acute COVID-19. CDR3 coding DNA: TGTGCCAGCAGTCGCTTCCAGAACACAGATACGCAGTATTTT. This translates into CASSRFQNTDTQYF.